A single TCR beta chain is shown here with its context. Its antigen is unknown. The library targeted TCRbeta and was prepared with unique molecular identifiers. A single record per CDR3 protein comes from TCRdb applying MiXCR to the PCR reads. The table records about 78,000 distinct CDR3 sequences, roughly an eighth of them present only once. This entry comes from a study of T-cell reconstitution after alpha-beta-depleted transplantation in children. Germline-derived CDR1 and CDR2 are MNHNS and SASEGT. After removal of 6 bases from V and 3 bases from J, the junction contained 14 bases not matched to a gene. The CDR3 covers 16 residues. Notes on the study in general: Several hundred graft clones that had expanded were reportedly the source of alpha-beta T cells about two months after transplant. In some patients, recipient T cells and intrathymic progenitors surviving conditioning explained high day-60 diversity. Newly generated T cells supplied most T-cell counts and diversity one year post-transplant.

This sequence joins TRBV6-1 and TRBJ2-7; 7 bases align to TRBD2. The receptor's source is a male patient aged 2-15 years who had a stem cell transplant for acute lymphoblastic leukemia, so the T cells may come from the graft donor. Source: PBMCs, mostly from graft donor cells, taken 180 days after TCRalphabeta/CD19-depleted stem cell transplant. As DNA, the CDR3 is TGTGCCAGCAGCCCGGGGGGTTGGGTCAGGATCTACGAGCAGTACTTC. Its translation: CASSPGGWVRIYEQYF.